This T cell receptor beta chain comes out of a study of blood T cell repertoires in COVID-19. Data came from immunoSEQ multiplex PCR; TCRdb stores just in-frame clones and leaves some out. The sample yields roughly 330,000 clones, roughly 90% seen once. Germline CDR1 LNHNV, CDR2 YYDKDF (reference sequence). The CDR3 totals 15 residues. Trimming stripped 4 bases from V and 1 base from J, with 13 bases between. The specimen sequenced was peripheral blood. The gene calls are TRBV15 and TRBJ1-1; D might be TRBD1 (5 bases). This clonotype was sampled from a woman in her forties or fifties with active or convalescent COVID-19. The CDR3 loop is CATSIQVGGNTEAFF. The CDR3 DNA follows: TGTGCCACCAGCATTCAGGTCGGGGGGAACACTGAAGCTTTCTTT.